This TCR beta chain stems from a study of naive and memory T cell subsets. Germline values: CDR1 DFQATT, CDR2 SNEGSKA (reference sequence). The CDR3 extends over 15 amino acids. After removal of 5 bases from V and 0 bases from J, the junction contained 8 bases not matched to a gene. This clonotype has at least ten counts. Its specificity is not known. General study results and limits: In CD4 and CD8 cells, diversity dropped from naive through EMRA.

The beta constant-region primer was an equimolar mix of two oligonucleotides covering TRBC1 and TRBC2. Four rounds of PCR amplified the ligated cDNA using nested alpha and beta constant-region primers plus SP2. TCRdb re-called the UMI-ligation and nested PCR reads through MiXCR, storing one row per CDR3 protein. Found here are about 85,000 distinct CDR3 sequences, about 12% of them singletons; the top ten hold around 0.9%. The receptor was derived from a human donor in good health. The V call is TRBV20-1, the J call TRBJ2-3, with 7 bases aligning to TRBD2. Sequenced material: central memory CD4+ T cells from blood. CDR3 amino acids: CSAYILAVSTDTQYF. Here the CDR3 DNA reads TGCAGTGCTTATATTCTAGCGGTTAGCACAGATACGCAGTATTTT.